This entry lists 21 T cell receptor beta chains sequenced from one sample in a study of CD8 T cells in ankylosing spondylitis. Study-wide results and limits: For ankylosing spondylitis blood, a TCR beta motif of about eight highly homologous variants appeared characteristic.

Using its own MiXCR run on the 5' RACE reads, TCRdb lists one record per CDR3 protein. In the table there are around 890,000 distinct CDR3 sequences, over 9.5% of which are singletons. For these TCRs, the target antigens are not known. The sequencing input was blood, either unsorted or a sorted T cell fraction (not recorded which). These receptors were collected from a male donor with ankylosing spondylitis.

In its sample, this clonotype was seen a few times. The CDR3 bases are TGTGCCAGCAGAAAACAGGGGTATAGCAATCAGCCCCAGCATTTT. Translated, it gives CASRKQGYSNQPQHF. The chain uses TRBV12-3 or TRBV12-4 and TRBJ1-5, with 7 bases fitting TRBD1. J was trimmed by 0 bases and V by 6 bases; bases with no gene match: 5. This CDR3 spans 15 amino acids.

Only a few counts were recorded for this clonotype. The V call is TRBV28, the J call TRBJ2-3; TRBD2 might be the D (5 bases). Per germline, CDR1 MDHEN and CDR2 SYDVKM. Between the trimmed V and J ends, which lost 7 bases and 2 bases, there was a span of 16 bases. This CDR3 region has 15 residues. The DNA for the CDR3 is TGTGCCAGCACCACCCCAAGAGGGATCACAGATACGCAGTATTTT. This encodes CASTTPRGITDTQYF.

This clonotype was seen ten or more times. V and J are TRBV12-3 or TRBV12-4 and TRBJ1-5; tentatively, D is TRBD1 (6 bases). With 5 bases removed from V and 4 bases from J, the gap between germline ends came to 15 bases. The CDR3 totals 15 residues. In nucleotides, the CDR3 is TGTGCCAGCAGTCCTAGGGGGGGGTTGAATCAGCCCCAGCATTTT. Translation: CASSPRGGLNQPQHF.

This clonotype was seen only a few times. The CDR3 nucleotides are TGTGCCAGCAGCCAGTTTCAGAACACTGAAGCTTTCTTT. Amino acids: CASSQFQNTEAFF. V and J are TRBV14 and TRBJ1-1; D is unresolved. V lost 3 bases to trimming and J lost 1 base, with 6 bases between them. The germline V gene has CDR1 SGHDN and CDR2 FVKESK. The CDR3 extends over 13 amino acids. Drawing the rest from reference TRBV14 and TRBJ1-1, the complete variable domain is EAGVTQFPSHSVIEKGQTVTLRCDPISGHDNLYWYRRVMGKEIKFLLHFVKESKQDESGMPNNRFLAERTGGTYSTLKVQPAELEDSGVYFCASSQFQNTEAFFGQGTRLTVV.

This clonotype was detected a few times. This chain links TRBV7-6 with TRBJ1-5, with D possibly TRBD1 on 6 matching bases. CDR3 length: 14 amino acids. V gave up 5 bases and J gave up 5 bases, with 13 bases separating them. Germline V gene data show CDR1 as SGHVS and CDR2 as FNYEAQ. CDR3 loop: CASSPQGTHQPQHF. The CDR3 bases are TGTGCCAGCAGCCCGCAGGGGACGCATCAGCCCCAGCATTTT.

This clonotype was detected only a few times. CDR3 DNA: TGCGCCAGCAGCCGACGACTAGCGGGAGAAACCGGGGAGCTGTTTTTT. It translates to CASSRRLAGETGELFF. This chain uses TRBV4-1 with TRBJ2-2; 12 bases are shared with TRBD2. The CDR3 has 16 residues. CDR1 is MGHRA, CDR2 YSYEKL, per germline. V dropped 4 bases and J dropped 5; count of bases not matched to a gene: 5.

Ten or more counts support this clonotype. The chain joins TRBV5-6 to TRBJ1-6; the D gene is possibly TRBD1 (5 bases). V dropped 7 bases and J dropped 6 bases, with 17 bases sitting between them. This CDR3 region has 15 residues. CDR1 is SGHDT, CDR2 YYEEEE, per germline. CDR3 DNA: TGTGCCAGCTTGGAGGGGACGGTCTTTAATTCACCCCTCCACTTT. The encoded protein is CASLEGTVFNSPLHF.

The rearrangement uses TRBV6-5 and TRBJ1-1; 8 bases agree with TRBD1. Germline lookup yields CDR1 MNHEY and CDR2 SVGAGI. Losses at the gene ends were 4 bases for V and 4 bases for J; bases not matched to a gene: 8. The CDR3 loop spans 15 amino acids. The CDR3 bases are TGTGCCAGCAGTTGGTCCCAGGGGGCGGCCACTGAAGCTTTCTTT. This sequence encodes CASSWSQGAATEAFF.

This clonotype showed up just a few times. The chain links TRBV20-1 to TRBJ2-7, with D perhaps TRBD1 (5 bases). The V gene lost 6 bases and the J gene lost 2 bases, with 17 bases spanning the gap. CDR3 length equals 14 residues. Germline V lookup: CDR1 DFQATT, CDR2 SNEGSKA (reference sequence). CDR3 in amino acids: CSALGPWGPYEQYF. The CDR3 nucleotides read TGCAGTGCCCTAGGTCCATGGGGCCCCTACGAGCAGTACTTC.

This clonotype was detected only a few times. V gene TRBV15 combines with J gene TRBJ2-1; maybe TRBD2 (6 bases). Trimming stripped 3 bases from V and 11 bases from J, with 11 bases between. The V gene's germline CDR1 is LNHNV and CDR2 YYDKDF (reference sequence). The CDR3 length is 12 residues. CDR3 sequence: CATSRGGLQQFF. For the CDR3, the DNA is TGTGCCACCAGCAGGGGTGGACTACAGCAGTTCTTC.

The rearrangement links TRBV15 to TRBJ2-7, with TRBD1 matching 7 bases. The CDR3 is made up of 15 amino acids. Trimming took 1 base from V and 2 from J; bases not matched to a gene: 5. The germline V gene encodes CDR1 LNHNV and CDR2 YYDKDF (reference sequence). The CDR3 DNA is TGTGCCACCAGCAGAGGAGGGGGCCTAACCTACGAGCAGTACTTC. This codes for CATSRGGGLTYEQYF.

This clonotype was recorded at least ten times. V and J are TRBV20-1 and TRBJ1-1, with TRBD1 matching over 7 bases. With 4 bases clipped from V and 3 bases from J, the junction kept 5 bases outside the gene matches. The CDR3 loop spans 13 amino acids. Germline V gene data show CDR1 as DFQATT and CDR2 as SNEGSKA (reference sequence). This CDR3 reads CSANQGQYTEAFF. CDR3 in DNA: TGCAGTGCTAACCAGGGACAGTACACTGAAGCTTTCTTT.

This CDR3 reads CASSQDYDSYNEQFF. CDR3 sequence (DNA): TGCGCCAGCAGCCAAGATTACGACTCCTACAATGAGCAGTTCTTC. The chain is built from TRBV4-3 and TRBJ2-1, with no clear D. CDR3 length: 15 residues. Per the germline V gene, CDR1 is LGHNA and CDR2 is YSLEER. Trimming shortened V by 0 bases and J by 0 bases, and 6 bases separated the two germline ends.

In its sample, this clonotype was seen a few times. The rearrangement uses TRBV20-1 and TRBJ1-5; no reliable D call. The CDR3 sequence is 13 residues long. Germline V lookup: CDR1 DFQATT, CDR2 SNEGSKA (reference sequence). V was clipped by 8 bases and J by 5 bases, with 16 bases between them. CDR3 sequence reads: CSFRVSYDQPQHF. The DNA for the CDR3 is TGCAGTTTTAGGGTGTCGTACGATCAGCCCCAGCATTTT.

This clonotype has a count of ten or more. J is TRBJ1-1 and V is TRBV21-1; the D call of TRBD1 is as the table states it, not checked on the DNA. TRBV21-1 is described as a pseudogene. The CDR3 has 14 amino acids. DNA for the CDR3: TGTGCCAGCAGCAACCAGACAGGGCGGGTTGAAGCTTTCTTT. Its protein product is CASSNQTGRVEAFF.

About this clonotype: Sequence at one end of the junction differs from germline and may be a read error. This chain uses TRBV5-5 with TRBJ2-7, with D perhaps being TRBD1 or TRBD2 (5 bases each). This CDR3 contains 13 residues. The germline CDR1 and CDR2 sequences are SGHKS and YYEKEE (reference sequence). CDR3 in DNA: TGTGCCAGCAGCTCGACGGGGACCTACGAGAAGTACTTC. Protein product: CASSSTGTYEKYF. The complete variable domain, with remaining parts taken from reference TRBV5-5 and TRBJ2-7, reads DAGVTQSPTHLIKTRGQQVTLRCSPISGHKSVSWYQQVLGQGPQFIFQYYEKEERGRGNFPDRFSARQFPNYSSELNVNALLLGDSALYLCASSSTGTYEKYFGPGTRLTVT.

The chain couples TRBV28 to TRBJ2-7; no firm D call. The germline CDR1 and CDR2 sequences are MDHEN and SYDVKM. This CDR3 region has 16 residues. V lost 6 bases and J 6 bases, leaving 24 bases between the germline ends. Written as DNA, the CDR3 is TGTGCCAGCAGACGCACCCTCGGCTGGAATCGTAGCGAGCAGTACTTC. It translates to CASRRTLGWNRSEQYF.

This clonotype was detected a few times. The chain is built from TRBV30 and TRBJ2-7; no clear D. Trimming stripped 2 bases from V and 4 bases from J, with 9 bases between. Germline V lookup: CDR1 GTSNPN, CDR2 SVGIG (reference sequence). This CDR3 comprises 12 residues. The CDR3 DNA reads as TGTGCCTGGAGTCAGATCGGGTACGAGCAGTACTTC. Translation: CAWSQIGYEQYF.

The table lists this clonotype with many counts. The genes are TRBV6-5 and TRBJ2-3; 9 nucleotides agree with TRBD1. Trimming took 2 bases from V and 4 from J; bases not matched to a gene: 13. Germline V gene sequence: CDR1 MNHEY, CDR2 SVGAGI. The CDR3 runs to 18 residues. Written as DNA, the CDR3 is TGTGCCAGCAGTTACCCTCAGGGGACAGGGAAAGTGGCAGATACGCAGTATTTT. This gives the protein CASSYPQGTGKVADTQYF.

The chain links TRBV5-1 to TRBJ1-1; TRBD1 is a possible D gene (6 bases). Trimming left V 1 base short and J 0 bases short, with 10 bases between. Germline V gives CDR1 SGHRS, CDR2 YFSETQ. The CDR3 consists of 15 residues. The CDR3 sequence: CASSLQGRMNTEAFF. CDR3 DNA: TGCGCCAGCAGCTTGCAGGGGAGAATGAACACTGAAGCTTTCTTT.

In this sample, this clonotype turned up a few times. This rearrangement joins TRBV6-5 to TRBJ2-5; weak D call: TRBD1 (5 bases). This CDR3 has 16 amino acids. Germline V lookup: CDR1 MNHEY, CDR2 SVGAGI. V dropped 2 bases and J dropped 0 bases, with 13 bases sitting between them. The CDR3 here is CASSYIQGLDQETQYF. The DNA of the CDR3 is TGTGCCAGCAGTTACATCCAGGGTTTGGACCAAGAGACCCAGTACTTC.